Included here is one TCR beta chain sequence, with context. The same CDR3 is also encoded by other DNA sequences in this sample. These data belong to a study of blood T cell repertoires in COVID-19. Study overall: Material from acute and convalescent COVID-19 was sourced from the United States, Italy and Spain. T cells, B-cell-depleted T cells, or PBMCs provided the cDNA or gDNA that served as material.

V lost 0 bases and J lost 4, with 6 bases in between. The CDR3 has 14 amino acids. Per the germline V gene, CDR1 is SGHAT and CDR2 is FQNNGV. During active infection, Seattle patients enrolled and were then monitored through disease. How the authors handled the data: Reference gene primer amplification yielded estimated nucleated cell counts. Using immunoSEQ multiplex PCR, the repertoire was profiled, and TCRdb retains in-frame clones only, with some absent. D and trimming were read from the DNA, whereas the V and J calls and clone size are those reported in that table. The sample records approximately 500,000 clones, roughly 91% being singletons.

This TCR came from a woman aged 45 to 65 with COVID-19, enrolled during active disease. The V call is TRBV11-2, the J call TRBJ1-4, with D hard to call. The sequenced sample consisted of peripheral blood. CDR3 nucleotides: TGTGCCAGCAGCTTAGACCGTGTTAATGAAAAACTGTTTTTT. It is translated as CASSLDRVNEKLFF.